Below are 20 T cell receptor beta chains sequenced from a single sample in a study of cytomegalovirus exposure and HLA in healthy donors. Amplification used 60 Vbeta primers and 13 Jbeta primers. Libraries were prepared by immunoSEQ multiplex PCR; TCRdb keeps only in-frame clonotypes and omits some of them. The repertoire consists of 75,000 to 90,000 clones, with roughly 80% occurring once and the leading ten covering about 3.1%. The sequenced sample consisted of PBMCs. These receptors all come from a man aged 50-60 years in good health and CMV-seronegative.

The chain has TRBV30 and TRBJ2-1; the D gene is possibly TRBD2 (6 bases). V lost 1 base and J lost 7, with 11 bases in between. The CDR3 spans 13 residues. Germline V lookup: CDR1 GTSNPN, CDR2 SVGIG (reference sequence). In nucleotides, the CDR3 is TGTGCCTGGAGTGACGGGACTTTTAATGAGCAGTTCTTC. Translated: CAWSDGTFNEQFF.

The chain uses TRBV9 and TRBJ2-3; 8 bases align to TRBD2. Germline V lookup: CDR1 SGDLS, CDR2 YYNGEE. This CDR3 region has 12 residues. V gave up 5 bases and J gave up 7 bases; unmatched junction bases: 3. For the CDR3, the DNA is TGTGCCAGCAGTACTAGCGGCTATACGCAGTATTTT. This codes for CASSTSGYTQYF.

The rearrangement uses TRBV10-3 and TRBJ1-2; D perhaps matches TRBD1 (5 bases). The CDR3 sequence is 12 residues long. Trimming stripped 2 bases from V and 8 bases from J, with 9 bases between. Per germline, CDR1 ENHRY and CDR2 SYGVKD. CDR3 loop: CAISETGSGYTF. CDR3 in DNA: TGTGCCATCAGTGAGACAGGAAGCGGCTACACCTTC.

The genes are TRBV7-3 and TRBJ2-7; TRBD1 agrees at 8 bases. Per germline, CDR1 SGHTA and CDR2 FQGTGA. Trimming cost V 5 bases and J 7 bases; bases outside gene matches: 13. The length of the CDR3 is 15 residues. Here the CDR3 reads CASSPSTGEEGEQYF. DNA for the CDR3: TGTGCCAGCAGCCCGTCGACAGGGGAAGAAGGGGAGCAGTACTTC. Supplemented by reference TRBV7-3 and TRBJ2-7, the full variable domain reads GAGVSQTPSNKVTEKGKYVELRCDPISGHTALYWYRQSLGQGPEFLIYFQGTGAADDSGLPNDRFFAVRPEGSVSTLKIQRTERGDSAVYLCASSPSTGEEGEQYFGPGTRLTVT.

The V and J genes are TRBV7-2 and TRBJ1-1, with D perhaps matching TRBD1 (6 bases). This CDR3 has 14 residues. Germline CDR1 reads SGHTA; CDR2 reads FQGNSA. V lost 3 bases, J lost 1 base, and 9 bases lay in between. The CDR3 protein is CASSFDRKNTEAFF. The CDR3, as DNA: TGTGCCAGCAGCTTTGACAGGAAGAACACTGAAGCTTTCTTT.

This chain uses TRBV7-9 with TRBJ1-2, with 10 bases identical to TRBD1. Germline V gives CDR1 SEHNR, CDR2 FQNEAQ (reference sequence). The CDR3 has 15 amino acids. V gave up 5 bases and J gave up 5 bases; unmatched junction bases: 8. This CDR3 reads CASSRGQGIDYGYTF. Here the CDR3 DNA reads TGTGCCAGCAGCCGGGGACAGGGGATCGATTATGGCTACACCTTC.

The V and J genes are TRBV4-1 and TRBJ2-5, with D maybe TRBD2 (5 bases). Trimming took 4 bases from V and 1 from J, leaving 10 bases between them. This CDR3 is built from 14 residues. Germline V gene data show CDR1 as MGHRA and CDR2 as YSYEKL. CDR3 coding DNA: TGCGCCAGCAGCCCTCGCGGGTCCCAAGAGACCCAGTACTTC. Its translation: CASSPRGSQETQYF.

The chain carries TRBV30 and TRBJ1-4; tentatively, D is TRBD1 (5 bases). CDR3 length: 13 amino acids. The germline V gene encodes CDR1 GTSNPN and CDR2 SVGIG (reference sequence). V was shortened by 0 bases and J by 8 bases, with 10 bases between the two germline ends. CDR3 sequence: CAWSVRGGEKLFF. DNA for the CDR3: TGTGCCTGGAGTGTTAGGGGTGGGGAAAAACTGTTTTTT.

This clone was counted only a few times. The V gene is TRBV7-2, the J gene TRBJ2-7, with D possibly TRBD1 on 5 matching bases. V was pared by 1 base and J by 1 base, with 5 bases between. Germline CDR1 and CDR2: SGHTA and FQGNSA. The CDR3 is made up of 13 amino acids. DNA of the CDR3: TGTGCCAGCAGCTTAGACAGGTCCTACGAGCAGTACTTC. Its translation is CASSLDRSYEQYF.

The chain couples TRBV9 to TRBJ2-2, with D maybe TRBD2 (5 bases). V shed 1 base and J shed 0 bases, with 10 bases lying between them. There are 16 residues in the CDR3. Germline assignment: CDR1 SGDLS and CDR2 YYNGEE. CDR3 region: CASSVREGANTGELFF. CDR3 bases: TGTGCCAGCAGCGTACGTGAGGGCGCGAACACCGGGGAGCTGTTTTTT.

Points on this clone: One junction end disagrees with the germline gene, perhaps due to a read error. This rearrangement joins TRBV7-9 to TRBJ2-5, with D unclear. CDR1 and CDR2 from the germline V gene are SEHNR and FQNEAQ (reference sequence). The CDR3 runs to 8 residues. CDR3 region: CSSSPEYF. CDR3 nucleotides: TGTTCCAGCAGCCCCGAGTACTTC. The full variable domain, rest sourced from reference TRBV7-9 and TRBJ2-5, is DTGVSQNPRHKITKRGQNVTFRCDPISEHNRLYWYRQTLGQGPEFLTYFQNEAQLEKSRLLSDRFSAERPKGSFSTLEIQRTEQGDSAMYLCSSSPEYFGPGTRLLVL.

The V gene is TRBV28, the J gene TRBJ1-2; perhaps TRBD1 as D (6 bases). V lost 6 bases and J 2 bases, leaving 13 bases between the germline ends. Per the germline V gene, CDR1 is MDHEN and CDR2 is SYDVKM. CDR3 size: 14 residues. The CDR3 DNA is TGTGCCAGCAGGAGGACAGTAACAAACTATGGCTACACCTTC. This encodes CASRRTVTNYGYTF.

V usage is TRBV19 and J usage is TRBJ2-2, with a possible D match to TRBD1 (6 bases). CDR1 LNHDA and CDR2 SQIVND come from the germline V gene (reference sequence). The CDR3 contains 16 residues. The V and J ends lost 5 bases and 0 bases respectively, with 13 bases between them. Here the CDR3 reads CASSPQGKANTGELFF. CDR3 sequence (DNA): TGTGCCAGTAGTCCGCAGGGGAAAGCGAACACCGGGGAGCTGTTTTTT.

The rearrangement links TRBV7-6 to TRBJ1-6, with 7 bases matching TRBD1. V was clipped by 5 bases and J by 8 bases; unmatched bases: 9. This CDR3 spans 15 amino acids. Germline CDR1 and CDR2: SGHVS and FNYEAQ. The CDR3 DNA reads TGTGCCAGCAGCACCCGACAGGGCAAAGATTCACCCCTCCACTTT. Its translation: CASSTRQGKDSPLHF.

This clone was seen only a few times. V and J are TRBV10-3 and TRBJ2-1; 8 bases are shared with TRBD1. Germline V gene lookup returns CDR1 ENHRY and CDR2 SYGVKD. This CDR3 has 16 amino acids. The junction had 7 bases not matched to a gene; V was cut back by 6 bases and J by 0 bases. The CDR3 loop reads CAISPQGDGSYNEQFF. The CDR3 DNA is TGTGCCATCAGCCCACAGGGGGATGGCTCCTACAATGAGCAGTTCTTC.

The sample holds one count of this clone. J is TRBJ1-4 and V is TRBV5-1; D is undetermined. Per germline, CDR1 SGHRS and CDR2 YFSETQ. This CDR3 has 13 amino acids. Trimming shortened V by 5 bases and J by 3 bases, and 8 bases separated the two germline ends. The CDR3 protein is CASRREANEKLFF. The DNA of the CDR3 is TGCGCCAGCAGGAGGGAGGCTAATGAAAAACTGTTTTTT.

This clone was seen a single time. This chain joins TRBV7-2 and TRBJ2-6; TRBD1 matches at 7 bases. J lost 0 bases, V lost 5 bases, and 1 base had no gene match. Looked up from germline, CDR1 is SGHTA and CDR2 is FQGNSA. This CDR3 contains 15 residues. The DNA of the CDR3 is TGTGCCAGCAGCCGGGACAGCTCTGGGGCCAACGTCCTGACTTTC. Its protein is CASSRDSSGANVLTF.

The J gene is TRBJ1-2, the V gene TRBV5-1; D might be TRBD1 (6 bases). CDR1 and CDR2 from the germline V gene are SGHRS and YFSETQ. The CDR3 sequence is 15 residues long. V was cut by 1 base and J by 0 bases, with 10 bases left in between. CDR3: CASSLNQGSNYGYTF. Written as DNA, the CDR3 is TGCGCCAGCAGCTTGAATCAGGGGTCTAACTATGGCTACACCTTC.

The chain carries TRBV5-5 and TRBJ1-3, with D uncertain. Per the germline V gene, CDR1 is SGHKS and CDR2 is YYEKEE (reference sequence). The CDR3 length is 15 residues. V lost 4 bases and J 0 bases, leaving 11 bases between the germline ends. The CDR3 sequence: CASSALVGSGNTIYF. CDR3 sequence (DNA): TGTGCCAGCAGCGCATTAGTTGGCTCTGGAAACACCATATATTTT.

V is TRBV30 and J is TRBJ1-1; the D gene is possibly TRBD1 (5 bases). V lost 8 bases, J lost 4 bases, and 17 bases lay in between. CDR3 length: 13 residues. Germline V gene data show CDR1 as GTSNPN and CDR2 as SVGIG (reference sequence). The CDR3 sequence: CAGALSAATEAFF. In DNA form, the CDR3 reads TGTGCCGGGGCTTTATCTGCGGCCACTGAAGCTTTCTTT.